Below are 15 T cell receptor beta chains sequenced from a single sample in a study of T cells after yellow fever vaccination. TCRdb redid the calling of the 5' RACE reads with MiXCR, one entry per CDR3 protein. The sample lists approximately 580,000 distinct CDR3 sequences; about 15% were seen once. The sample was PBMCs, taken about 5 days after the first yellow fever vaccination. Source of these receptors: a man younger than 30 who received the YFV17D yellow fever vaccine.

This clonotype was picked up a small number of times. J is TRBJ1-1 and V is TRBV28; the D gene is possibly TRBD1 (5 bases). With 8 bases removed from V and 8 bases from J, the gap between germline ends came to 18 bases. CDR1 MDHEN and CDR2 SYDVKM come from the germline V gene. The CDR3 covers 13 residues. CDR3 coding DNA: TGTGCCAGCGTCATTCTGGCGGGACGGGAAGCTTTCTTT. This gives the protein CASVILAGREAFF.

This chain links TRBV5-1 with TRBJ1-2; TRBD1 might be the D (5 bases). Between the trimmed V and J ends, which lost 0 bases and 4 bases, there was a span of 7 bases. The germline V gene has CDR1 SGHRS and CDR2 YFSETQ. The CDR3 runs to 13 residues. CDR3: CASSLVTGYGYTF. DNA of the CDR3: TGCGCCAGCAGCTTGGTTACAGGCTATGGCTACACCTTC.

The chain couples TRBV4-2 to TRBJ1-1; 10 bases are shared with TRBD1. CDR1 and CDR2 from the germline V gene are LGHNA and YNFKEQ. The CDR3 sequence is 16 residues long. With 3 bases clipped from V and 1 base from J, the junction kept 5 bases outside the gene matches. The CDR3 DNA reads TGTGCCAGCAGCCATGTGGGACAGGGGCGGAACACTGAAGCTTTCTTT. Amino acids: CASSHVGQGRNTEAFF.

This clonotype was counted a few times. This sequence joins TRBV7-2 and TRBJ2-1, with a weak D call TRBD2 (7 bases). The germline V gene encodes CDR1 SGHTA and CDR2 FQGNSA. V was pared by 4 bases and J by 0 bases, with 16 bases between. The CDR3 contains 17 residues. Written as DNA, the CDR3 is TGTGCCAGCAGCTGGACGGCGGGGGCGGGCTCCTACAATGAGCAGTTCTTC. Amino acid sequence: CASSWTAGAGSYNEQFF.

This clonotype was observed a handful of times. The genes are TRBV6-2 or TRBV6-3 and TRBJ1-4; 8 bases are a match to TRBD1. The V segment lost 4 bases and the J segment 8 bases; nucleotides outside the gene matches: 9. Looked up from germline, CDR1 is MNHEY and CDR2 is SVGEGT. The CDR3 is 15 amino acids. In nucleotides, the CDR3 is TGTGCCAGCAGTTTCTACAGGGGGAGTTCGGAAAAACTGTTTTTT. Translation gives CASSFYRGSSEKLFF.

The chain recombines TRBV25-1 with TRBJ2-1; D possibly uses TRBD1 or TRBD2 (5 bases each). The CDR3 length is 14 residues. Per the germline V gene, CDR1 is MGHDK and CDR2 is SYGVNS. The V and J ends lost 4 bases and 4 bases respectively, with 11 bases between them. CDR3 sequence (DNA): TGTGCCAGCAGTGCCCCGGGACGATACAATGAGCAGTTCTTC. The encoded protein is CASSAPGRYNEQFF.

The gene calls are TRBV4-3 and TRBJ1-2; no firm D call. Germline V lookup: CDR1 LGHNA, CDR2 YSLEER. V gave up 3 bases and J gave up 6 bases, with 20 bases separating them. The length of the CDR3 is 16 residues. CDR3 DNA: TGCGCCAGCAGCCAGGACTTACGGACCCCCTCTAATGGCTACACCTTC. Encoded protein: CASSQDLRTPSNGYTF.

The chain links TRBV11-2 to TRBJ2-7; D is uncertain. Trimming took 5 bases from V and 3 from J, leaving 11 bases between them. The CDR3 sequence is 13 residues long. Germline V CDR1 and CDR2: SGHAT, FQNNGV. The CDR3 region has the DNA TGTGCCAGCAGCATCACGGGTCGCTACGAGCAGTACTTC. Protein product: CASSITGRYEQYF.

This rearrangement joins TRBV20-1 to TRBJ1-2; D call uncertain. Trimming took 3 bases from V and 7 from J, leaving 21 bases between them. This CDR3 has 15 residues. Germline V gene sequence: CDR1 DFQATT, CDR2 SNEGSKA (reference sequence). As DNA, the CDR3 is TGCAGTGCTAGTTCCCTCGACGGGTACCAAGGTGGCTACACCTTC. Protein sequence: CSASSLDGYQGGYTF.

Turning to this clonotype: A much larger clone is a single base away; this may be a read error. The V gene is TRBV5-1, the J gene TRBJ2-7; unclear D gene. Germline CDR1 SGHRS, CDR2 YFSETQ. V was trimmed by 4 bases and J by 1 base, leaving 12 bases between them. This CDR3 contains 14 residues. The CDR3 DNA follows: TGCGCCAGCAGCCGAAAGGGAAGTTCCTACGAGCAGTACTTC. Amino acid sequence: CASSRKGSSYEQYF.

Only a few counts were recorded for this clonotype. This sequence joins TRBV25-1 and TRBJ1-2; 7 nucleotides match TRBD1. The CDR3 has 14 amino acids. Germline CDR1 and CDR2: MGHDK and SYGVNS. V lost 3 bases to trimming and J lost 4 bases; unmatched junction nucleotides: 5. Written as DNA, the CDR3 is TGTGCCAGCAGTGACGGACAGGCGTTCTATGGCTACACCTTC. This gives the protein CASSDGQAFYGYTF.

This clonotype was counted only a few times. V is TRBV12-3 or TRBV12-4 and J is TRBJ2-7; D uncertain. The CDR3 has 14 amino acids. V lost 6 bases to trimming and J lost 0 bases, with 12 bases between them. The CDR3 loop reads CASSPSTHSYEQYF. CDR3 nucleotides: TGTGCCAGCAGCCCCTCGACTCACTCCTACGAGCAGTACTTC.

The V gene is TRBV6-1, the J gene TRBJ2-3, with TRBD1 matching 8 bases. V trimming: 8 bases; J trimming: 0 bases; junction bases outside the gene matches: 19. Germline assignment: CDR1 MNHNS and CDR2 SASEGT. The CDR3 length is 19 residues. CDR3 DNA: TGTGCCAGCCGCCAATCTTACGGGACGACAGGGGCTAGCACAGATACGCAGTATTTT. This translates into CASRQSYGTTGASTDTQYF.

The J gene is TRBJ2-1, the V gene TRBV6-2 or TRBV6-3; TRBD2 agrees at 14 bases. CDR1 MNHEY and CDR2 SVGEGT come from the germline V gene. The CDR3 has 18 residues. V gave up 6 bases and J gave up 3 bases; unmatched junction bases: 10. The CDR3 loop reads CASSSGLAGDLDYNEQFF. CDR3 DNA: TGTGCCAGCAGCTCGGGACTAGCGGGGGATCTTGACTACAATGAGCAGTTCTTC.

This clonotype has only a few counts. The chain combines TRBV15 with TRBJ1-2, with 8 bases matching TRBD1. CDR1 and CDR2 from the germline V gene are LNHNV and YYDKDF (reference sequence). V gave up 5 bases and J gave up 8 bases; unmatched junction bases: 7. This CDR3 has 13 residues. The CDR3 region is CATSLQGAWGYTF. The CDR3 bases are TGTGCCACCAGCCTGCAGGGGGCTTGGGGCTACACCTTC. Full variable domain (outside the CDR3, taken from reference TRBV15 and TRBJ1-2): DAMVIQNPRYQVTQFGKPVTLSCSQTLNHNVMYWYQQKSSQAPKLLFHYYDKDFNNEADTPDNFQSRRPNTSFCFLDIRSPGLGDTAMYLCATSLQGAWGYTFGSGTRLTVV.